The rows below give T cell receptor beta chains drawn from one sample of a study of blood T cells in healthy people across ages. Via MiXCR, TCRdb re-called the 5' RACE reads, giving one row per CDR3 protein. The table records about 760,000 distinct CDR3 sequences, roughly three fifths of them present only once. Sequencing was carried out using blood. These receptor sequences come from a man in his forties in good health. The CDR3 runs from the conserved cysteine through the conserved F or W. The order of the fields is clone size, D gene, V gene, J gene, CDR3 length, CDR3 DNA, CDR3 protein. D genes are given only for firm matches. Size values are once, few and many counts, or a class for expanded clones, and some rows have none.

size: .; D: .; V: TRBV20-1; J: TRBJ2-5; length: 13; DNA: TGCAGTGTTGAGTCTGTGGGGCAAGAGACCCAGTACTTC; CDR3: CSVESVGQETQYF
size: .; D: .; V: TRBV5-1; J: TRBJ2-1; length: 16; DNA: TGCGCCAGCAGCTTGGTTGCGGTGAGCTCCTACAATGAGCAGTTCTTC; CDR3: CASSLVAVSSYNEQFF
size: .; D: .; V: TRBV29-1; J: TRBJ2-7; length: 13; DNA: TGCAGCGTTGCGGCTAGCGCAACCTACGAGCAGTACTTC; CDR3: CSVAASATYEQYF
size: .; D: .; V: TRBV7-3; J: TRBJ2-3; length: 13; DNA: TGTGCCAGCAAGCTAGATCCTCGGACGACGCAGTATTTT; CDR3: CASKLDPRTTQYF
size: few; D: .; V: TRBV6-5; J: TRBJ2-1; length: 11; DNA: TGTGCCAGCAGTTGGTCGAATGAGCAGTTCTTC; CDR3: CASSWSNEQFF
size: few; D: TRBD2; V: TRBV14; J: TRBJ2-1; length: 14; DNA: TGTGCCAGCAACTCGCGGGGGGCCGTTAATGAGCAGTTCTTC; CDR3: CASNSRGAVNEQFF
size: .; D: .; V: TRBV12-3/TRBV12-4; J: TRBJ2-1; length: 13; DNA: TGTGCCAGCACCAGCTTGTGGGGGGATGAGCAGTTCTTC; CDR3: CASTSLWGDEQFF
size: .; D: TRBD2; V: TRBV4-2; J: TRBJ2-7; length: 16; DNA: TGTGCCAGCAGCCAAGTAGGTAGCGGGACTTCCTACGAGCAGTACTTC; CDR3: CASSQVGSGTSYEQYF
size: .; D: TRBD1; V: TRBV11-3; J: TRBJ2-5; length: 14; DNA: TGTGCCGGCAGCTCGACAGGGGGCACGGAGACCCAGTACTTC; CDR3: CAGSSTGGTETQYF
size: .; D: .; V: TRBV12-3/TRBV12-4; J: TRBJ2-5; length: 13; DNA: TGTGCCAGCAGCCTAAACAGACAAGAGACCCAGTACTTC; CDR3: CASSLNRQETQYF
size: .; D: TRBD1; V: TRBV7-2; J: TRBJ1-6; length: 16; DNA: TGTGCCAGCAGCTTAGAGGCCGGGACAGGATACTCACCCCTCCACTTT; CDR3: CASSLEAGTGYSPLHF
size: .; D: .; V: TRBV7-2; J: TRBJ2-1; length: 16; DNA: TGTGCCAGCAGCTTAGGGGGAACCCGTTCTTACAATGAGCAGTTCTTC; CDR3: CASSLGGTRSYNEQFF
size: .; D: .; V: TRBV11-2; J: TRBJ1-1; length: 14; DNA: TGTGCCAGCAGCCCCGGACGCCAGAACACTGAAGCTTTCTTT; CDR3: CASSPGRQNTEAFF
size: .; D: .; V: TRBV15; J: TRBJ2-3; length: 16; DNA: TGTGCCACCAGCAGAGGCGGACAGACAAGCACAGATACGCAGTATTTT; CDR3: CATSRGGQTSTDTQYF
size: many; D: TRBD2; V: TRBV3-1; J: TRBJ2-7; length: 15; DNA: TGTGCCAGCAGCCATGGGACTAGCGGATTCTACGAGCAGTACTTC; CDR3: CASSHGTSGFYEQYF
size: .; D: .; V: TRBV9; J: TRBJ1-2; length: 15; DNA: TGTGCCAGCAGCGTAGGTCGGGAAGTTCTACGTGGCTACACCTTC; CDR3: CASSVGREVLRGYTF
size: .; D: .; V: TRBV14; J: TRBJ2-3; length: 14; DNA: TGTGCCAGCAGCCAGGTGCCCCCACCAGATACGCAGTATTTT; CDR3: CASSQVPPPDTQYF
size: many; D: TRBD1; V: TRBV12-3/TRBV12-4; J: TRBJ2-7; length: 13; DNA: TGTGCCAGCAGTCCGGGACAGACCTACGAGCAGTACTTC; CDR3: CASSPGQTYEQYF
size: .; D: TRBD2; V: TRBV20-1; J: TRBJ2-1; length: 15; DNA: TGCAGTGCTAGATTTCTAGCGGGTACGGGGCGTGAGCAGTTCTTC; CDR3: CSARFLAGTGREQFF
size: few; D: TRBD2; V: TRBV20-1; J: TRBJ2-5; length: 13; DNA: TGCAGTGCTAGGCGGGAGGGCATCGAGACCCAGTACTTC; CDR3: CSARREGIETQYF